This T cell receptor beta chain was sequenced in a study of cytomegalovirus exposure and HLA in healthy donors. Use of 60 Vbeta and 13 Jbeta primers characterized the PCR. Assay: immunoSEQ multiplex PCR; the TCRdb copy retains only in-frame clones and omits some. The sample gives about 150,000 clones, over 80% of which show up once; 2% to 2.5% is in the top ten. In its sample, this clone was seen once. Sequenced: PBMCs. The source of this sequence is a male donor in good health and CMV-seronegative.

CDR3 protein: CASSLSGDGQPQHF. The CDR3 DNA reads as TGCGCCAGCAGCTTGTCGGGAGACGGTCAGCCCCAGCATTTT. This rearrangement joins TRBV5-1 to TRBJ1-5; no clear D. There are 14 residues in the CDR3. Germline V gives CDR1 SGHRS, CDR2 YFSETQ. The V end was cut by 1 base, the J end by 6 bases, with 11 bases between.